What follows describes a single T cell receptor (beta chain). Trimming removed 8 bases at V and 6 bases at J, with 23 bases between. The V gene's germline CDR1 is SGHAT and CDR2 FQNNGV. The CDR3 covers 16 residues. Measured with immunoSEQ multiplex PCR; TCRdb has only the in-frame clones, and not every one. The repertoire holds 32,000 or so clones, with around nine tenths as singletons. The sample belongs to a study of T cell changes during pregnancy in multiple sclerosis. The receptor comes from a female donor with multiple sclerosis, enrolled in a pregnancy study. The sample here was CD4+ T cells from peripheral blood mononuclear cells, taken in the second trimester of pregnancy. The rearrangement uses TRBV11-2 and TRBJ2-4, with a tentative D call TRBD2 (7 bases). CDR3 in amino acids: CASSNLGGRRRNIQYF. DNA of the CDR3: TGTGCCAGCTCTAACTTGGGGGGGCGGAGGAGAAACATTCAGTACTTC.